The 2 T cell receptor beta chains below come from one sample, sequenced in a study of T-cell reconstitution after alpha-beta-depleted transplantation in children. Researchers prepared the TCRbeta library using unique molecular identifiers, the study reports. MiXCR was run by TCRdb on the PCR reads, yielding one entry per CDR3 protein. Of about 600,000 distinct CDR3 sequences detected, over 10% appear once; the ten largest clones hold roughly 2.3%. Specimen: PBMCs, mostly from graft donor cells, collected 360 days after TCRalphabeta/CD19-depleted stem cell transplant. The receptors come from a male patient between 5 and 17 years old who had a stem cell transplant for acute myeloid leukemia, so the T cells may come from the graft donor.

This clonotype was seen at least ten times. The chain employs TRBV5-1 and TRBJ2-3, with 7 bases lining up with TRBD1. Germline V gene data show CDR1 as SGHRS and CDR2 as YFSETQ. Trimming removed 6 bases from V and 1 base from J; junction bases left unmatched: 5. The CDR3 runs 14 residues. In DNA, the CDR3 is TGCGCCAGCACCAGGACAGGCGGCACAGATACGCAGTATTTT. It is translated as CASTRTGGTDTQYF.

This clonotype was recorded a few times. The chain joins TRBV20-1 to TRBJ1-3; D may be TRBD1 (6 bases). This CDR3 is built from 14 residues. Per germline, CDR1 DFQATT and CDR2 SNEGSKA (reference sequence). Trimming stripped 5 bases from V and 0 bases from J, with 11 bases between. CDR3 sequence (DNA): TGCAGTGCTGGACAGTCAGTCTCTGGAAACACCATATATTTT. Translated: CSAGQSVSGNTIYF.